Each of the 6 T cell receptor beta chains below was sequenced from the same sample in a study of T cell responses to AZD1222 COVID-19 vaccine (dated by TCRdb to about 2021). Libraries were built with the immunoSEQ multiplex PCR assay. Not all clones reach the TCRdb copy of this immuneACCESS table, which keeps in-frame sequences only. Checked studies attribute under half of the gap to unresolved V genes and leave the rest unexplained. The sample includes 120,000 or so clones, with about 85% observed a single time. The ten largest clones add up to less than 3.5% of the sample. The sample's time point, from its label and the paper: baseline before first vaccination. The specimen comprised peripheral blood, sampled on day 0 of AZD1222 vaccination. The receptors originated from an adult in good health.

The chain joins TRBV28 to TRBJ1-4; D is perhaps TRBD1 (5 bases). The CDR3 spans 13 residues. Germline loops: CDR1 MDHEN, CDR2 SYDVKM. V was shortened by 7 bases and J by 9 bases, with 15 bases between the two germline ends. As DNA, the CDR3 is TGTGCCAGCATTGACTGGCGGGGCCAAAAACTGTTTTTT. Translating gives CASIDWRGQKLFF.

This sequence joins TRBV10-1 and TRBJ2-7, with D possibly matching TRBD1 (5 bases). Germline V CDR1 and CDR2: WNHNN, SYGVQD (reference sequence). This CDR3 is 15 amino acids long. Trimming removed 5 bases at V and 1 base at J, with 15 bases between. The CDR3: CASSWVWGYSYEQYF. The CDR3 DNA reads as TGCGCCAGCAGTTGGGTCTGGGGCTATTCCTACGAGCAGTACTTC.

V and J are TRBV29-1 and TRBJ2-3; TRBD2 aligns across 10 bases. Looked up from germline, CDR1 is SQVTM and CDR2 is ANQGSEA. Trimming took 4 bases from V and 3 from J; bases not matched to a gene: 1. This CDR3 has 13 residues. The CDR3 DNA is TGCAGCGTTGTGACTAGCGGGACAGATACGCAGTATTTT. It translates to CSVVTSGTDTQYF.

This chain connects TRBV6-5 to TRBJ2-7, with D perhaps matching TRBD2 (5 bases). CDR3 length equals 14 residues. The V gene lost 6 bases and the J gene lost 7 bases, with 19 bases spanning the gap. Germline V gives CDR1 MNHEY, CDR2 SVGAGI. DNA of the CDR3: TGTGCCAGCAGACCCCCGTATATAACGGGAGAGCAGTACTTC. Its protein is CASRPPYITGEQYF.

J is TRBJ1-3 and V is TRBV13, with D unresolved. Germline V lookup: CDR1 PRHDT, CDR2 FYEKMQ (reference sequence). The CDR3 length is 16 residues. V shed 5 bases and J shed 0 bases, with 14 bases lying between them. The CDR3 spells CASSLSVGNSGNTIYF. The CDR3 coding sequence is TGTGCCAGCAGCCTCTCCGTGGGGAACTCTGGAAACACCATATATTTT. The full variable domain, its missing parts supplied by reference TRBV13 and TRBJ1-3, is AAGVIQSPRHLIKEKRETATLKCYPIPRHDTVYWYQQGPGQDPQFLISFYEKMQSDKGSIPDRFSAQQFSDYHSELNMSSLELGDSALYFCASSLSVGNSGNTIYFGEGSWLTVV.

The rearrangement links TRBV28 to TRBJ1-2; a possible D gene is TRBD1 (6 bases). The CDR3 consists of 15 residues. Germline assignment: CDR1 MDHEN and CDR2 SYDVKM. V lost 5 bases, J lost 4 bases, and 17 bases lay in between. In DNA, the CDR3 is TGTGCCAGCAGTCCGTTGACAGGTATCTTCTATGGCTACACCTTC. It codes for CASSPLTGIFYGYTF.